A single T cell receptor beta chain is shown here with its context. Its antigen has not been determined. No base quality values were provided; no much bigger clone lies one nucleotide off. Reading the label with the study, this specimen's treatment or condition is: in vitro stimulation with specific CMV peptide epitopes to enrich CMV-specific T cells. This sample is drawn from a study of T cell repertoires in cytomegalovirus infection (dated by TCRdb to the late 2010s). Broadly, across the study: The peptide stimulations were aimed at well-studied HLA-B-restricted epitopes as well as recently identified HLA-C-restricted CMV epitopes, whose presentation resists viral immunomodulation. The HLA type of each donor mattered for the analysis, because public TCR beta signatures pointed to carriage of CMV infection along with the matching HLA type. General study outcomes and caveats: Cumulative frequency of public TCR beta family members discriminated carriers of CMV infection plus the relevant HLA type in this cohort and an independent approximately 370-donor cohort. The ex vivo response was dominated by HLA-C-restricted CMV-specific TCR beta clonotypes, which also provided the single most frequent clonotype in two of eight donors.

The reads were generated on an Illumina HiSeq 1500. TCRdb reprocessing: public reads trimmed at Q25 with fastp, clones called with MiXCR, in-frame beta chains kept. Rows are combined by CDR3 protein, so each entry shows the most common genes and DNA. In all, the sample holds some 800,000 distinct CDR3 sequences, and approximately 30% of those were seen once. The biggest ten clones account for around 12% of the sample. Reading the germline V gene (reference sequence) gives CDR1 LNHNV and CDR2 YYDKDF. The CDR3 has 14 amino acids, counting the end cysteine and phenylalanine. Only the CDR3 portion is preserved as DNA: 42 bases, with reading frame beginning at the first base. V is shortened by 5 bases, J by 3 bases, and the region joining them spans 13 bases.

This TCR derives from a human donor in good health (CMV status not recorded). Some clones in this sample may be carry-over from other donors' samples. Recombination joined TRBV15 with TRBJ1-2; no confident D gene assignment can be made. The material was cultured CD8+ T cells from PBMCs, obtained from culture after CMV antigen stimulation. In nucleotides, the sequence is TGTGCCACCAGCGGGGAAGCACGGTACTATGGCTACACCTTC. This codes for CATSGEARYYGYTF.